Below, 6 T cell receptor beta chains from the same sample are listed, as sequenced in a study of CD8 T cells in ankylosing spondylitis. TCRdb reprocessed the 5' RACE reads via MiXCR and lists one record per CDR3 protein. The sample lists 450,000 to 550,000 distinct CDR3 sequences; less than 6% were seen once. No antigen has been identified for these receptors. Overall study results and limits: Ankylosing spondylitis blood seemed to carry a telltale TCR beta motif made of several highly homologous variants.

The sequencing input was blood, either unsorted or a sorted T cell fraction (not recorded which). Every receptor here comes from a male donor with ankylosing spondylitis.

This clonotype was observed at least ten times. The gene calls are TRBV15 and TRBJ2-7; the D gene could be TRBD1 or TRBD2 (5 bases each). Germline assignment: CDR1 LNHNV and CDR2 YYDKDF (reference sequence). V lost 5 bases and J 3 bases, leaving 11 bases between the germline ends. CDR3 size: 13 residues. The CDR3 bases are TGTGCCACCAGCGGACAACTAGACTACGAGCAGTACTTC. Amino acids: CATSGQLDYEQYF. The variable domain in full, completed from reference TRBV15 and TRBJ2-7, reads DAMVIQNPRYQVTQFGKPVTLSCSQTLNHNVMYWYQQKSSQAPKLLFHYYDKDFNNEADTPDNFQSRRPNTSFCFLDIRSPGLGDTAMYLCATSGQLDYEQYFGPGTRLTVT.

This clonotype was recorded at least ten times. The rearrangement links TRBV6-2 or TRBV6-3 to TRBJ2-7; 9 nucleotides agree with TRBD1. Germline V lookup: CDR1 MNHEY, CDR2 SVGEGT. The V gene end was trimmed by 6 bases and the J gene end by 1 base; junction bases not matched to a gene: 10. The CDR3 is made up of 16 amino acids. CDR3 DNA: TGTGCCAGCAGCCCCCTCACGGGACAGGGATCCTACGAGCAGTACTTC. Its protein is CASSPLTGQGSYEQYF.

This clonotype was seen repeatedly, ten times or more. This chain links TRBV7-2 with TRBJ2-7; D is undetermined. V lost 1 base and J 2 bases, leaving 12 bases between the germline ends. Germline V gives CDR1 SGHTA, CDR2 FQGNSA. The CDR3 length is 15 residues. For the CDR3, the DNA is TGTGCCAGCAGCTTAGGGAACGGGCCCACCTACGAGCAGTACTTC. Its protein product is CASSLGNGPTYEQYF.

This clonotype was found many times. V and J are TRBV20-1 and TRBJ1-1; D not resolved. Germline CDR1 and CDR2: DFQATT and SNEGSKA (reference sequence). The CDR3 is made up of 12 amino acids. The CDR3 coding sequence is TGCGGTGGGAGCTTCTGGAACACTGAAGCTTTCTTT. This translates into CGGSFWNTEAFF.

This clonotype was counted at least ten times. The chain employs TRBV20-1 and TRBJ2-1, with D tentatively TRBD1 or TRBD2 (6 bases each). The CDR3 extends over 16 amino acids. V shed 6 bases and J shed 13 bases, with 31 bases lying between them. Germline lookup yields CDR1 DFQATT and CDR2 SNEGSKA (reference sequence). The CDR3 nucleotides read TGCAGTGCATATCAGAGCCGGGGGCTCTCCTACAATGTTCAGTTCTTC. It translates to CSAYQSRGLSYNVQFF.

This clonotype came up many times. The genes are TRBV18 and TRBJ1-2, with unresolved D. V lost 3 bases and J lost 0, with 8 bases in between. The CDR3 runs 14 residues. From germline, CDR1 is KGHSH and CDR2 LQKENI. The CDR3 sequence is CASSPDLTNYGYTF. The CDR3 DNA follows: TGTGCCAGCTCACCCGATCTTACTAACTATGGCTACACCTTC. The whole variable domain, remainder taken from reference TRBV18 and TRBJ1-2, is NAGVMQNPRHLVRRRGQEARLRCSPMKGHSHVYWYRQLPEEGLKFMVYLQKENIIDESGMPKERFSAEFPKEGPSILRIQQVVRGDSAAYFCASSPDLTNYGYTFGSGTRLTVV.